This T cell receptor (beta chain) was retrieved from a study of CD8 T cells in ankylosing spondylitis. Making use of molecular barcodes, quantitative 5'-RACE generated TCR beta libraries. TCRdb reprocessed the 5' RACE reads with MiXCR, giving one entry per CDR3 protein. The table records 200,000 to 250,000 distinct CDR3 sequences, roughly 18% of them present only once. This clonotype was observed a few times. The antigen is unknown. Study-wide points: Some of these motif variants have turned up before, in reports on reactive arthritis synovial fluid and blood. There was reportedly significant enrichment of clones that were disease-linked in matched ankylosing spondylitis synovial fluid. Characteristic, it appeared, of ankylosing spondylitis blood was a TCR beta motif of 7 or 8 highly homologous variants.

CDR1 DFQATT and CDR2 SNEGSKA come from the germline V gene (reference sequence). V shed 5 bases and J shed 7 bases, with 9 bases lying between them. CDR3 length: 11 amino acids. The source material was blood, either unsorted or a sorted T cell fraction (not recorded which). The sequence was obtained from a male donor with ankylosing spondylitis. The chain joins TRBV20-1 to TRBJ2-1; D ambiguous. The CDR3 nucleotides are TGCAGTGCTTTATTAGTAAATGAGCAGTTCTTC. This translates into CSALLVNEQFF.